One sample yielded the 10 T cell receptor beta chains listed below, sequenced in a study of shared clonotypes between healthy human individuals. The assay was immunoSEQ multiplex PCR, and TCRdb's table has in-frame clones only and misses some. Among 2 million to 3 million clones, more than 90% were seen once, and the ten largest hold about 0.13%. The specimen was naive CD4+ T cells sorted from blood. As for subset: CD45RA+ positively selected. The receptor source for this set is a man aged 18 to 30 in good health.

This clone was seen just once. CDR3 coding DNA: TGTGCCAGCAGCTTAGAAAGTGGGGGCCAGGATGTAGCCAAAAACATTCAGTACTTC. This translates into CASSLESGGQDVAKNIQYF. This chain connects TRBV7-2 to TRBJ2-4; D is perhaps TRBD1 (6 bases). Trimming left V 1 base short and J 0 bases short, with 19 bases between. The CDR3 loop spans 19 amino acids. Per the germline V gene, CDR1 is SGHTA and CDR2 is FQGNSA. Supplemented by reference TRBV7-2 and TRBJ2-4, the full variable domain reads GAGVSQSPSNKVTEKGKDVELRCDPISGHTALYWYRQSLGQGLEFLIYFQGNSAPDKSGLPSDRFSAERTGGSVSTLTIQRTQQEDSAVYLCASSLESGGQDVAKNIQYFGAGTRLSVL.

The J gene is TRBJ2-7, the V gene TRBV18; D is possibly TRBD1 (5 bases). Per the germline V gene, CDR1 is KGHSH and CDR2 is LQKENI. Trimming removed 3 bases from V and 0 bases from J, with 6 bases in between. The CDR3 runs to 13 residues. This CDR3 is CASSPTDSYEQYF. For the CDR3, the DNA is TGTGCCAGCTCACCGACAGACTCCTACGAGCAGTACTTC.

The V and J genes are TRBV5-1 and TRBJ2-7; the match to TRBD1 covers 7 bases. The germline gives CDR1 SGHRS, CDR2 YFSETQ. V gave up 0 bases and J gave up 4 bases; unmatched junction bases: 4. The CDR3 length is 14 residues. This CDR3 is CASSLAGQMYEQYF. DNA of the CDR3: TGCGCCAGCAGCTTGGCGGGACAGATGTACGAGCAGTACTTC.

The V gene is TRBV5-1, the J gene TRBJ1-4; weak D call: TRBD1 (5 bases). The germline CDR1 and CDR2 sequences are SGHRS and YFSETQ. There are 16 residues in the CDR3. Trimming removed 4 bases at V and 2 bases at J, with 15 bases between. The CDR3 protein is CASSATGGATNEKLFF. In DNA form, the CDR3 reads TGCGCCAGCAGCGCCACAGGAGGCGCGACTAATGAAAAACTGTTTTTT.

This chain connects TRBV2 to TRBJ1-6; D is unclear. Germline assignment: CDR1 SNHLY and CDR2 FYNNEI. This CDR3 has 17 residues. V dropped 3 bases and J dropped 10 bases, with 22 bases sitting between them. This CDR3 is CASSEVVRRSLGSPLHF. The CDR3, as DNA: TGTGCCAGCAGTGAGGTAGTCAGGCGTTCCCTTGGGTCACCCCTCCACTTT.

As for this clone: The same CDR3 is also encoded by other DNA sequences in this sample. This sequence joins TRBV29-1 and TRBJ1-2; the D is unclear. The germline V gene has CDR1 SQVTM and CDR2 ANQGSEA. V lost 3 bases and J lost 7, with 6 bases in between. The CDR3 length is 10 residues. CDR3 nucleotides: TGCAGCGTTGACAGAGGTGGCTACACCTTC. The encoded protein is CSVDRGGYTF.

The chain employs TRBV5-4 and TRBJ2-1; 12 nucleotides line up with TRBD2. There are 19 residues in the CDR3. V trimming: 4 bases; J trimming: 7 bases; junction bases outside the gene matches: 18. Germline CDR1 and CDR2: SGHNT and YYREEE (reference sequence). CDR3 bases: TGTGCCAGCAGCGCCCGGAGGCTAGCGGGAGGGCCAGAAGGTAATGAGCAGTTCTTC. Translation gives CASSARRLAGGPEGNEQFF.

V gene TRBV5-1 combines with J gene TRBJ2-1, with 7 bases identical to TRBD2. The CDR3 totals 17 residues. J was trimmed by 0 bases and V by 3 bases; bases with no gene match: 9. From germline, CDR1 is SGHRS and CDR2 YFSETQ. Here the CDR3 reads CASSWGGAGSSYNEQFF. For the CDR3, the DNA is TGCGCCAGCAGCTGGGGGGGAGCGGGGAGCTCCTACAATGAGCAGTTCTTC.

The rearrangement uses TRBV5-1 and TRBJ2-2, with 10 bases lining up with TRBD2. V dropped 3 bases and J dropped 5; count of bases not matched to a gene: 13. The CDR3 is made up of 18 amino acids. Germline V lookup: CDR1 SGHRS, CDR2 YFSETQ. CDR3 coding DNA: TGCGCCAGCAGCTCCCGGCAAGCGGGAGGGCCTTTGACCGGGGAGCTGTTTTTT. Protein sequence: CASSSRQAGGPLTGELFF.

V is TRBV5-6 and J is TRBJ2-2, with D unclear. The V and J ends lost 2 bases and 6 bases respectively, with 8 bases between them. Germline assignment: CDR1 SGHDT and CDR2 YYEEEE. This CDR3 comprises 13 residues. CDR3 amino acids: CASSFLLAGELFF. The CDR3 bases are TGTGCCAGCAGCTTTCTGTTAGCCGGGGAGCTGTTTTTT. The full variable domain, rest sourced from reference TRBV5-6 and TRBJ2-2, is DAGVTQSPTHLIKTRGQQVTLRCSPKSGHDTVSWYQQALGQGPQFIFQYYEEEERQRGNFPDRFSGHQFPNYSSELNVNALLLGDSALYLCASSFLLAGELFFGEGSRLTVL.